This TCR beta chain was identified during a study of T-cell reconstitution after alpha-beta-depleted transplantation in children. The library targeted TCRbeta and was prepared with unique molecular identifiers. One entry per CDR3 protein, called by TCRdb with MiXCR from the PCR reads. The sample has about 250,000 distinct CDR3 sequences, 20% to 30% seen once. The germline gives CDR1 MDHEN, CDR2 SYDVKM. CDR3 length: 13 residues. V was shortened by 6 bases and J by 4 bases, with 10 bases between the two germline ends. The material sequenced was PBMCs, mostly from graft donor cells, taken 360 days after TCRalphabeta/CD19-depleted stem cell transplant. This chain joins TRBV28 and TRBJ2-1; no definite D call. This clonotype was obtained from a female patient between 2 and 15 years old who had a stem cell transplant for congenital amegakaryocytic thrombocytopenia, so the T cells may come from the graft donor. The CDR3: CASSGLAYNEQFF. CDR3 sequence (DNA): TGTGCCAGCAGCGGGCTTGCGTACAATGAGCAGTTCTTC.